This T cell receptor (beta chain) was recorded in a study of blood T cell repertoires in COVID-19. Clones were sequenced by immunoSEQ multiplex PCR, and TCRdb holds only the in-frame ones, with some missing. The sample lists around 100,000 clones, less than 90% occurring once. The ends were cut back, 4 bases at V and 0 bases at J, with 9 bases in the middle. The CDR3 covers 14 residues. Germline CDR1 reads SGHDT; CDR2 reads YYEEEE. This sequence originates from a human donor in a cohort sampled during active COVID-19. The rearrangement uses TRBV5-6 and TRBJ2-3; D may be TRBD2 (6 bases). Sample: peripheral blood. CDR3 in DNA: TGTGCCAGCAGCCCCGGGACTAGCACAGATACGCAGTATTTT. Amino acid sequence: CASSPGTSTDTQYF.